Described below is a single TCR beta chain sequence and its context. The data were obtained in a study of T cell changes during pregnancy in multiple sclerosis. The CDR3 has 17 amino acids. The junction had 8 bases not matched to a gene; V was cut back by 3 bases and J by 2 bases. CDR1 and CDR2 from the germline V gene are SGHDT and YYEEEE. Profiled with immunoSEQ multiplex PCR; TCRdb holds only in-frame clones, not every one. This table has about 130,000 clones, roughly 95% appearing once. The material sequenced was peripheral blood, taken after pregnancy. The chain joins TRBV5-6 to TRBJ2-3; 11 bases match TRBD2. This receptor was taken from a female donor with multiple sclerosis, enrolled in a pregnancy study. CDR3 nucleotides: TGTGCCAGCAGCTCGGCGGTAGCGGGAGGGTTCACAGATACGCAGTATTTT. It encodes CASSSAVAGGFTDTQYF. The complete variable domain, with remaining parts taken from reference TRBV5-6 and TRBJ2-3, reads DAGVTQSPTHLIKTRGQQVTLRCSPKSGHDTVSWYQQALGQGPQFIFQYYEEEERQRGNFPDRFSGHQFPNYSSELNVNALLLGDSALYLCASSSAVAGGFTDTQYFGPGTRLTVL.